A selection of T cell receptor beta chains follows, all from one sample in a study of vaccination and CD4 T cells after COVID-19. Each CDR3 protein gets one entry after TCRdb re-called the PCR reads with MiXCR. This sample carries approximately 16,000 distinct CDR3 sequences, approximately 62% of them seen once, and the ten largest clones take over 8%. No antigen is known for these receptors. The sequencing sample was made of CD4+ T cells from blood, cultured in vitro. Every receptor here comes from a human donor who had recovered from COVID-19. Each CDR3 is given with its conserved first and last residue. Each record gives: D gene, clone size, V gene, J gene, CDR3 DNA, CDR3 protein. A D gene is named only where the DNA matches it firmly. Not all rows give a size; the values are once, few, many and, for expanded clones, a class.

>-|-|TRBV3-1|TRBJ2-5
TGTGCCAGCAGCTTCCAGGTAGAAGAGACCCAGTACTTC
CASSFQVEETQYF
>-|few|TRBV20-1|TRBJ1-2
TGCAGTGCCCCGGCGGGGCGCCTTGCTAACTATGGCTACACCTTC
CSAPAGRLANYGYTF
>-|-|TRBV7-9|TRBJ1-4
TGTGCCAGCAGCTTAACGAACACCCCTTGGAGTGAAAAACTGTTTTTT
CASSLTNTPWSEKLFF
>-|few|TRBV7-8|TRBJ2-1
TGTGCCAGCAGCTTAAGTGGGAGCCGTCACAATGAGCAGTTCTTC
CASSLSGSRHNEQFF
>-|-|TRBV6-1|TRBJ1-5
TGTGCCAGCAGCAAGCAAAATCAGCCCCAGCATTTT
CASSKQNQPQHF
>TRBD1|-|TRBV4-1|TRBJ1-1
TGCGCCAGCAGCCAAGCACGGGACAGGGACCAAGCTTTCTTT
CASSQARDRDQAFF
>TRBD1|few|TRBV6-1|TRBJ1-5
TGTGCCAGCAGTGAAGCGTTTCGGACAGGGGATCAGCCCCAGCATTTT
CASSEAFRTGDQPQHF
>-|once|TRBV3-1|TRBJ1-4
TGTGCCAGCAGCCGACGAGGGGTTGAGGAAAAACTGTTTTTT
CASSRRGVEEKLFF
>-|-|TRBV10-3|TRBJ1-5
TGTGCCATCAGTGAGTCGAAGGACGCCGCCGGGGGACATCAGCCCCAGCATTTT
CAISESKDAAGGHQPQHF
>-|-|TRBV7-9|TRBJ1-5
TGTGCCAGCAGCACCTCCGGGGGCAATCAGCCCCAGCATTTT
CASSTSGGNQPQHF
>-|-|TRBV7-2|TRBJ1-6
TGTGCCAGCAGCTTAGGGTCCTATAATTCACCCCTCCACTTT
CASSLGSYNSPLHF
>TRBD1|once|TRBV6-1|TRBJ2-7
TGTGCCAGCAGTGTACAGGGGCCTGAAGACGAGCAGTACTTC
CASSVQGPEDEQYF
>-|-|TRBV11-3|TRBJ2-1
TGTGCCAGCAGCTTAGGTTGGGACGGGAGTGTCGATGAGCAGTTCTTC
CASSLGWDGSVDEQFF
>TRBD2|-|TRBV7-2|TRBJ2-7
TGTGCCAGCAGCCCCGGACTAGGACGGGCCTACGAGCAGTACTTC
CASSPGLGRAYEQYF
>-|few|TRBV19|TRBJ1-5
TGTGCCAGTACCAGGGACGGGTATAGCAATCAGCCCCAGCATTTT
CASTRDGYSNQPQHF
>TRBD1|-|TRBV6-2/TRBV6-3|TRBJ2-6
TGTGCCAGCAGTTACCCGACAGGGGTTGGGGCCAACGTCCTGACTTTC
CASSYPTGVGANVLTF
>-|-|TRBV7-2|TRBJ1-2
TGTGCCAGCAGCTTAGCGCTCGGGACCTTGGGGGGTGGCTACACCTTC
CASSLALGTLGGGYTF
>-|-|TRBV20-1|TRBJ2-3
TGCAGTGCTCTCCTGGCCCGGGGGGATACGCAGTATTTT
CSALLARGDTQYF
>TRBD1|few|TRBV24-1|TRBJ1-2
TGTGCCACCAGTGACCCGGACAGGTCCTATGGCTACACCTTC
CATSDPDRSYGYTF
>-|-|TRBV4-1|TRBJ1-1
TGCGCCAGCAGCCAAGATAGCTCAGGACATTTGAACACTGAAGCTTTCTTT
CASSQDSSGHLNTEAFF
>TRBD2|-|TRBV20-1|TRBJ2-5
TGCAGTGCTCGATCCTCGGCCGTAGCGGGAGGGTTTGAGACCCAGTACTTC
CSARSSAVAGGFETQYF
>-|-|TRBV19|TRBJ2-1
TGTGCCAGTAGTATAGATTTCGGCGGTGAGCAGTTCTTC
CASSIDFGGEQFF
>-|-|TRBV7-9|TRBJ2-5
TGTGCCAGCAGCTTGGGGCAGGGCCAAGAGACCCAGTACTTC
CASSLGQGQETQYF
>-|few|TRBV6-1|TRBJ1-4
TGTGCCAGCAGTCCCCCCCGGTCCCGCAAGGAAAAACTGTTTTTT
CASSPPRSRKEKLFF
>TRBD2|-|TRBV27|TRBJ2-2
TGTGCCAGCAGTTTACTAGCGGAGAACACCGGGGAGCTGTTTTTT
CASSLLAENTGELFF
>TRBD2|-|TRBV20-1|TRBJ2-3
TGCAGTGCTCCTAGCGGGTTCACAGATACGCAGTATTTT
CSAPSGFTDTQYF
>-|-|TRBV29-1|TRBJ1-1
TGCAGCGTTGATTTGAGTCCTGAAGCTTTCTTT
CSVDLSPEAFF
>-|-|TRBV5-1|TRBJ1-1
TGCGCCAGCAGCTTGATCGGGAACACTGAAGCTTTCTTT
CASSLIGNTEAFF
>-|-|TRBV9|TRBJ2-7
TGTGCCAGCAGCGTAGGCCTAGTAAACGAGCAGTACTTC
CASSVGLVNEQYF
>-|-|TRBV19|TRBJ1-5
TGTGCCAGTACCATGTCGGGTCTTAGCAATCAGCCCCAGCATTTT
CASTMSGLSNQPQHF
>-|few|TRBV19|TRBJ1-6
TGTGCCAGTCTGGGCGTGGGCGGCTTAGTTAATTCACCCCTCCACTTT
CASLGVGGLVNSPLHF
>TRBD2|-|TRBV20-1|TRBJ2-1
TGCAGTGCCTCCGGACTAGCGGGAGGACTCAATGAGCAGTTCTTC
CSASGLAGGLNEQFF
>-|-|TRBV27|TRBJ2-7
TGTGCCAGCAGTTCGACCTACGAGCAGTACTTC
CASSSTYEQYF
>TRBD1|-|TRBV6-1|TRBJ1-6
TGTGCCAGCAGCCACCCACAGGGGAATTCACCCCTCCACTTT
CASSHPQGNSPLHF
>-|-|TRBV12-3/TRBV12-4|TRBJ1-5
TGTGCCAGCAGTTTGGCAACGAATCAGCCCCAGCATTTT
CASSLATNQPQHF
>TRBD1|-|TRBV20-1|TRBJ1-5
TGCAGTGCTATGGACAGGGGAAAGGGCGGCAATCAGCCCCAGCATTTT
CSAMDRGKGGNQPQHF
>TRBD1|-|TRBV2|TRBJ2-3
TGTGCCAGCAAAGGGACAGGGGGAGATACGCAGTATTTT
CASKGTGGDTQYF
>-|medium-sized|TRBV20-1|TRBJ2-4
TGCAGTGCTAGGAGGGGGATGAACATTCAGTACTTC
CSARRGMNIQYF
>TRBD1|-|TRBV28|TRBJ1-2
TGTGCCAGCAGTTTTGACAGGGGTTATGGCTACACCTTC
CASSFDRGYGYTF
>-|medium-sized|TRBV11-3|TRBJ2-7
TGTGCCAGCAGCTTAACCCAATTCTACGAGCAGTACTTC
CASSLTQFYEQYF
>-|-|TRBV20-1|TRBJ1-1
TGCAGTGCTAGAGCCCAGGGAGAAACTGAAGCTTTCTTT
CSARAQGETEAFF
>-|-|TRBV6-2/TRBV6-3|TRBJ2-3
TGTGCCAGCACCCATAGGGCAGATACGCAGTATTTT
CASTHRADTQYF
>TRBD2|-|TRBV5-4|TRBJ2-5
TGTGCCAGCAGCTTGGCGGGGGGGCTCCAAGAGACCCAGTACTTC
CASSLAGGLQETQYF
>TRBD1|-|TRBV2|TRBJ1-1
TGTGCCAGCAGTGGATCAGGGGGGAACACTGAAGCTTTCTTT
CASSGSGGNTEAFF
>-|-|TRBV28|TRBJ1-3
TGTGCCAGCAGTTTGTCAAACACCATATATTTT
CASSLSNTIYF
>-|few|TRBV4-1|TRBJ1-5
TGCGCCAGCAGCCAAGAATGGGATAGCAATCAGCCCCAGCATTTT
CASSQEWDSNQPQHF
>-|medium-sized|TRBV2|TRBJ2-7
TGTGCCAGCGGGCCCTACGAGCAGTACTTC
CASGPYEQYF
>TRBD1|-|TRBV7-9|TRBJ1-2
TGTGCCAGCAGCTTTGCCGGGCAGGGGGTGGTTGGCTACACCTTC
CASSFAGQGVVGYTF
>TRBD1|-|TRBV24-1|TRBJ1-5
TGTGCCACCAGTGATGGGACAGGGATGGGGCCCCAGCATTTT
CATSDGTGMGPQHF
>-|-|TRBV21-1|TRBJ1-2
TGTGCCAGCAGCTCCGGGGGGGTCAGGGGACCTTATGGCTACACCTTC
CASSSGGVRGPYGYTF
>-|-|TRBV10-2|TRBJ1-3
TGCGCCAGCAGTGAAGCGGGAAACACCATATATTTT
CASSEAGNTIYF
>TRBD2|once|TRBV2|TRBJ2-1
TGTGCCAGCAGTGAAGTGCCTAGCGGACGTACCTACAATGAGCAGTTCTTC
CASSEVPSGRTYNEQFF
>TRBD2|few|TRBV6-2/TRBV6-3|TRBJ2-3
TGTGCCAGCAGTTCGGTAGCGGGAGACTCTACGCAGTATTTT
CASSSVAGDSTQYF
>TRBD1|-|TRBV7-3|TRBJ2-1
TGTGCCAGCAGCCGAACAACAGGGGGTCTATACAATGAGCAGTTCTTC
CASSRTTGGLYNEQFF
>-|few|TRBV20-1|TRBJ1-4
TGCAGTGCTACTGACCCGGAGAGAGAAAAACTGTTTTTT
CSATDPEREKLFF
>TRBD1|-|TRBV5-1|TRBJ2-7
TGCGCCAGCAGTCACGAGAGGGGGCGCTCCTACGAGCAGTACTTC
CASSHERGRSYEQYF
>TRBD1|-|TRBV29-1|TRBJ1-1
TGCAGCCATATAGGACAGGCGAACACTGAAGCTTTCTTT
CSHIGQANTEAFF
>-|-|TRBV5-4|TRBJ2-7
TGTGCCAGCAGCCGGGGCGGGGCGGGCGAGCAGTACTTC
CASSRGGAGEQYF
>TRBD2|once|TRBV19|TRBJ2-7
TGTGCCAGTAGTTCCCTAGCGGGAGGCAACTACGAGCAGTACTTC
CASSSLAGGNYEQYF